This T cell receptor beta chain was documented in a study of T cells in Graves' hyperthyroidism and ophthalmopathy. Study-wide results and caveats: The majority of expanded thyroid clonotypes above 0.001 also appeared in blood. Ophthalmopathy and stable hyperthyroidism were separated by a 13 V-J model.

Diagnoses used clinical symptoms, serum thyroxine and TRAb, thyroid ultrasound and orbital computed tomography. The CDR3 sequence is 13 residues long. V trimming: 7 bases; J trimming: 8 bases; junction bases outside the gene matches: 10. Amplification yielded TCR beta CDR3 regions, with RNA transcripts as the source. The HTBI set primed first-round TCR CDR3 RT-PCR. TCRdb reanalysed the multiplex PCR reads using MiXCR and keeps one entry per CDR3 protein. The sample holds 350,000 or so distinct CDR3 sequences, over 20% seen once. The sample holds many counts of this clonotype. Its antigen is as yet unknown.

The sample consisted of blood. The chain recombines TRBV12-3 or TRBV12-4 with TRBJ1-1; TRBD1 agrees at 7 bases. This receptor was identified in a woman aged 50 to 60 with Graves' hyperthyroidism. The CDR3 DNA is TGTGCCAGCACCCGGGGCTTGACAGGGGAAGCTTTCTTT. Translated, it gives CASTRGLTGEAFF.